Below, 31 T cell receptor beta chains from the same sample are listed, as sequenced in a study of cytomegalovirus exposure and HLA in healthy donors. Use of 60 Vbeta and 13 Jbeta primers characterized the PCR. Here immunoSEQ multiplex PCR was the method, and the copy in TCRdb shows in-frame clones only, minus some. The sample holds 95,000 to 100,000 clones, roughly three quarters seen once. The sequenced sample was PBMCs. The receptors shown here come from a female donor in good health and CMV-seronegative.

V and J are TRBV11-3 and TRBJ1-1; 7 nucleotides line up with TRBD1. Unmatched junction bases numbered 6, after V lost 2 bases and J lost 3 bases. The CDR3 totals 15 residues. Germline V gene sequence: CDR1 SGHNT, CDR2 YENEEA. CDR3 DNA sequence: TGTGCCAGCAGCTTAAGCCCAGGGGGACACACTGAAGCTTTCTTT. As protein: CASSLSPGGHTEAFF.

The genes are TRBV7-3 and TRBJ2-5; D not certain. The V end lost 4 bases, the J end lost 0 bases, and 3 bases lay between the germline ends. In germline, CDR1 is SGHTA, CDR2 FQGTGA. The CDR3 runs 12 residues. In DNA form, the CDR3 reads TGTGCCAGCAGCTCAGACCAAGAGACCCAGTACTTC. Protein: CASSSDQETQYF. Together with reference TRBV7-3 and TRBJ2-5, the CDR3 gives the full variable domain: GAGVSQTPSNKVTEKGKYVELRCDPISGHTALYWYRQSLGQGPEFLIYFQGTGAADDSGLPNDRFFAVRPEGSVSTLKIQRTERGDSAVYLCASSSDQETQYFGPGTRLLVL.

The CDR3 sequence: CATRLDRDTGELFF. The CDR3, as DNA: TGTGCCACCCGCTTAGACAGGGACACCGGGGAGCTGTTTTTT. This chain connects TRBV19 to TRBJ2-2; 7 bases line up with TRBD1. The CDR3 length is 14 residues. Per germline, CDR1 LNHDA and CDR2 SQIVND (reference sequence). Trimming cost V 10 bases and J 3 bases; bases outside gene matches: 8.

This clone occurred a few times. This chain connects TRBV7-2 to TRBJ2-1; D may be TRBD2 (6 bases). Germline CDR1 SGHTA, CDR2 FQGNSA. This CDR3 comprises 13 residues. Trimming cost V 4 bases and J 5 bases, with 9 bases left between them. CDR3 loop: CASSSSADNEQFF. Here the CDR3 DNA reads TGTGCCAGCAGCTCTAGCGCAGACAATGAGCAGTTCTTC.

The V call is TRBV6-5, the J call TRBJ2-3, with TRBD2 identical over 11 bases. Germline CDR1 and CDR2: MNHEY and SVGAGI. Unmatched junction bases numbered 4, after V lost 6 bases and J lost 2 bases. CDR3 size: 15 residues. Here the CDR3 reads CASSWTSGYTDTQYF. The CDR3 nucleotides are TGTGCCAGCAGCTGGACTAGCGGGTACACAGATACGCAGTATTTT.

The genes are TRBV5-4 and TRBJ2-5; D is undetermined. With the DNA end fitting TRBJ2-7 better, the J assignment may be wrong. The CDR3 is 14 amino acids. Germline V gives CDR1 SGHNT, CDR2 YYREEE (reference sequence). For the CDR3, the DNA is TGTGCCAGCAGCTTGGATCCGGGTTCCTACGAGCAGTACTTC. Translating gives CASSLDPGSYEQYF.

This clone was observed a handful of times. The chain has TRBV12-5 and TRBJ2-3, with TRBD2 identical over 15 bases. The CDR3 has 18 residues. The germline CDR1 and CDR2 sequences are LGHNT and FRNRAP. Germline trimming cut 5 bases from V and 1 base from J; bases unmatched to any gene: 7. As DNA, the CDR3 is TGTGCTAGTGGTGCCGGGACTAGCGGGGGGCCCCGCACAGATACGCAGTATTTT. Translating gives CASGAGTSGGPRTDTQYF.

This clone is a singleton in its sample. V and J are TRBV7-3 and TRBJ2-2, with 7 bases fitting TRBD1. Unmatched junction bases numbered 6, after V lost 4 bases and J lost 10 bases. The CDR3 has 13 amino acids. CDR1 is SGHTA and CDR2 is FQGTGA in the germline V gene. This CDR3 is CASSSDRTQELFF. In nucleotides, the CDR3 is TGTGCCAGCAGCTCGGACAGGACCCAGGAGCTGTTTTTT.

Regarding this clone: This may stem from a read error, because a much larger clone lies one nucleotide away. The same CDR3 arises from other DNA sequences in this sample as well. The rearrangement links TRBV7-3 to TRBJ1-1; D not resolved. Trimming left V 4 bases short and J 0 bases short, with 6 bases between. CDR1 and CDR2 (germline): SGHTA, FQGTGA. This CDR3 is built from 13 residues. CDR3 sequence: CASSSQVNTEAFF. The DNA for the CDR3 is TGTGCCAGCAGCTCTCAGGTGAACACTGAAGCTTTCTTT.

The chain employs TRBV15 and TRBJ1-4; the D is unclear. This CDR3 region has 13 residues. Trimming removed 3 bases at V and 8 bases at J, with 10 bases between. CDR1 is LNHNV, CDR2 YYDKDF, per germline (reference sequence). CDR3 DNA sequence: TGTGCCACCAGCAGGGAGGGAAGAGAAAAACTGTTTTTT. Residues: CATSREGREKLFF.

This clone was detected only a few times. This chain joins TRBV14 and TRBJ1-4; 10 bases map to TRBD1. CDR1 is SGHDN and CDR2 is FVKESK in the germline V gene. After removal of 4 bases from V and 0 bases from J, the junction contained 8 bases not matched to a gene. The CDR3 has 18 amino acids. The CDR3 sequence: CASSRRQGADTTNEKLFF. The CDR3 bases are TGTGCCAGCAGCCGAAGACAGGGGGCGGATACAACTAATGAAAAACTGTTTTTT.

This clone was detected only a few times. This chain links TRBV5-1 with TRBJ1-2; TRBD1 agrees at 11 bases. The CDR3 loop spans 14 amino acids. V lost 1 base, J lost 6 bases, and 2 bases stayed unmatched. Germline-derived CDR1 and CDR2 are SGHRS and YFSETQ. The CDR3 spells CASSLWTGGNGYTF. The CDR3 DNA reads TGCGCCAGCAGCTTGTGGACAGGGGGCAATGGCTACACCTTC. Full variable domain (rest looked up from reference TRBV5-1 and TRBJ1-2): KAGVTQTPRYLIKTRGQQVTLSCSPISGHRSVSWYQQTPGQGLQFLFEYFSETQRNKGNFPGRFSGRQFSNSRSEMNVSTLELGDSALYLCASSLWTGGNGYTFGSGTRLTVV.

CDR3 DNA: TGTGCCAGCAGTTCGACTAGCGGGGGGGCAGTCAGTGAGCAGTTCTTC. Translation gives CASSSTSGGAVSEQFF. V and J are TRBV6-6 and TRBJ2-1; 14 bases are shared with TRBD2. This CDR3 has 16 amino acids. CDR1 is MNHNY, CDR2 SVGAGI, per germline (reference sequence). The junction had 8 bases not matched to a gene; V was cut back by 4 bases and J by 9 bases.

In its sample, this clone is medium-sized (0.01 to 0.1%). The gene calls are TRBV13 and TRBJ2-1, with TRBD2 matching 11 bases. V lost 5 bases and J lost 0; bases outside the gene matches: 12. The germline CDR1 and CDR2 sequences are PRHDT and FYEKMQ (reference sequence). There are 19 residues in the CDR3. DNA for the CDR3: TGTGCCAGCAGCCGATCCGGGACTAGCGGCCCGAGCTCCTACAATGAGCAGTTCTTC. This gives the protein CASSRSGTSGPSSYNEQFF.

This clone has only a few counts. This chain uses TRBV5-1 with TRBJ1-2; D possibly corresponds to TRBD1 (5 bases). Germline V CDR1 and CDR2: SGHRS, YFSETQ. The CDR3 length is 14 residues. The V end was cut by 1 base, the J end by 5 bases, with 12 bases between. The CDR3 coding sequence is TGCGCCAGCAGCTTGACGACAGCACAATATGGCTACACCTTC. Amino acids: CASSLTTAQYGYTF. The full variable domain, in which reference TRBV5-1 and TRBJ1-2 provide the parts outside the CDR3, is KAGVTQTPRYLIKTRGQQVTLSCSPISGHRSVSWYQQTPGQGLQFLFEYFSETQRNKGNFPGRFSGRQFSNSRSEMNVSTLELGDSALYLCASSLTTAQYGYTFGSGTRLTVV.

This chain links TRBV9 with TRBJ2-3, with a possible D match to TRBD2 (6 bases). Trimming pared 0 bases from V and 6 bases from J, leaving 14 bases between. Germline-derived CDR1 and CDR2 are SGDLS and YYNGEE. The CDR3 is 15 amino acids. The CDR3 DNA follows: TGTGCCAGCAGCGTAGGGGGGACTCCCGGGGATACGCAGTATTTT. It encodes CASSVGGTPGDTQYF.

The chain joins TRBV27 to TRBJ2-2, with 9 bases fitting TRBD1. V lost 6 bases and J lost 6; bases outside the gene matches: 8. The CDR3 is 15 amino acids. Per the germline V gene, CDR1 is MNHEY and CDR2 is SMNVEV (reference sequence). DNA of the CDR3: TGTGCCAGCAGCCCCCCGACAGGGGGTTCCGGGGAGCTGTTTTTT. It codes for CASSPPTGGSGELFF.

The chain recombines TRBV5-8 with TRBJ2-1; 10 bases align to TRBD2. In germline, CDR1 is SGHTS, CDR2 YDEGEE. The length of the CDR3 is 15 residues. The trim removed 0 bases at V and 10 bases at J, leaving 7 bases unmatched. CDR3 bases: TGTGCCAGCAGCTTGGTTCTAGCGGGAGAAGGGGAGCAGTTCTTC. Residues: CASSLVLAGEGEQFF.

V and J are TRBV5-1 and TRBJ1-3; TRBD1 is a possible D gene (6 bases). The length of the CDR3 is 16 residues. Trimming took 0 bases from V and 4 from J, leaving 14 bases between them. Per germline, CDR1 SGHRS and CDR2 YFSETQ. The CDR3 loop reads CASSLVMTGQGNTIYF. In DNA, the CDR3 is TGCGCCAGCAGCTTGGTAATGACAGGCCAAGGAAACACCATATATTTT.

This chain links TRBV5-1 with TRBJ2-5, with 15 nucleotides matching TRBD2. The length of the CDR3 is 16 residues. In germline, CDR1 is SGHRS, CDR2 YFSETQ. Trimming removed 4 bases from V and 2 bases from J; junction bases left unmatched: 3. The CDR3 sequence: CASSPGLAGGQETQYF. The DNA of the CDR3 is TGCGCCAGCAGCCCCGGACTAGCGGGGGGGCAAGAGACCCAGTACTTC.

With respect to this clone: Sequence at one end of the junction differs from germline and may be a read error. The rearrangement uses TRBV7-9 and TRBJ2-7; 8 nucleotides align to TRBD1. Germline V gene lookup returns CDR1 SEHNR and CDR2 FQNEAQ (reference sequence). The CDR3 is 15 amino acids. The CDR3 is CSSSQGTGVTYEQYF. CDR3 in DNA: TGTTCCAGCAGCCAGGGGACAGGAGTCACCTACGAGCAGTACTTC.

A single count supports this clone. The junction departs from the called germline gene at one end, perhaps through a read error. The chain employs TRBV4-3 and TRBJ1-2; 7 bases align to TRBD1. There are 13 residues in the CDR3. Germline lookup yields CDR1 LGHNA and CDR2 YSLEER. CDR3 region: CASSQDLGQAELF. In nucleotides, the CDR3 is TGCGCCAGCAGCCAAGACCTAGGACAGGCGGAACTCTTC.

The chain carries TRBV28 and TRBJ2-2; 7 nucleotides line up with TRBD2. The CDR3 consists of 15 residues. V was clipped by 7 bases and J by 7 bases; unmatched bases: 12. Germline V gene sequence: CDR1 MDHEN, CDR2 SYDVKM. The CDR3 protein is CASTGRGRGNGELFF. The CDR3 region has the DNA TGTGCCAGCACTGGGAGGGGCCGGGGAAACGGGGAGCTGTTTTTT.

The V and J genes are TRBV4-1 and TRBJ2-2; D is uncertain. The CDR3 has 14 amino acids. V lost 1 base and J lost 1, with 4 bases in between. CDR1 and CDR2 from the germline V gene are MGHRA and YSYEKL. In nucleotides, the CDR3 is TGCGCCAGCAGCCAAGTCATGAACACCGGGGAGCTGTTTTTT. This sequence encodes CASSQVMNTGELFF.

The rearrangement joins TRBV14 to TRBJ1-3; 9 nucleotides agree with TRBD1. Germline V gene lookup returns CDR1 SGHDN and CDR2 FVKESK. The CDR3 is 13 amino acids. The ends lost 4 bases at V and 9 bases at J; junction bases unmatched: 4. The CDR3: CASSRWTGVTIYF. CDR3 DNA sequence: TGTGCCAGCAGCCGGTGGACAGGGGTCACCATATATTTT.

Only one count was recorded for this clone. CDR3 loop: CSVEGGSDYGYTF. CDR3 nucleotide sequence: TGCAGCGTTGAAGGGGGCTCAGACTATGGCTACACCTTC. The chain has TRBV29-1 and TRBJ1-2; perhaps TRBD1 as D (5 bases). The CDR3 has 13 amino acids. Per germline, CDR1 SQVTM and CDR2 ANQGSEA. Trimming cost V 1 base and J 3 bases, with 9 bases left between them.

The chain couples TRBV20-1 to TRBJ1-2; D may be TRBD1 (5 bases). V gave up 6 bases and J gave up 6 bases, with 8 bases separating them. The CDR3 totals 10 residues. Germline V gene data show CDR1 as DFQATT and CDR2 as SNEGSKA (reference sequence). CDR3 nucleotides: TGCAGTGCGGGGACTGATGGCTACACCTTC. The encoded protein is CSAGTDGYTF.

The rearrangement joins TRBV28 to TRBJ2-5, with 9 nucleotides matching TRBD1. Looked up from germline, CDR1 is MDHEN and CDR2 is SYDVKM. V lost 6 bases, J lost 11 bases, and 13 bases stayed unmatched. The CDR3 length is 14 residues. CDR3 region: CASSTGQGVFEQYF. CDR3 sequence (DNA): TGTGCCAGCAGCACGGGACAGGGCGTGTTTGAGCAGTACTTC.

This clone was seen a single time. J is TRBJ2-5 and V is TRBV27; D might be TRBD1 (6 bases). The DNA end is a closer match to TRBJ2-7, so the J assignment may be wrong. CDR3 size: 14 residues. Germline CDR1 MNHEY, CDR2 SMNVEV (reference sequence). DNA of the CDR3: TGTGCCAGCAGCTCATGGGGACACCAGTACGAGCAGTACTTC. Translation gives CASSSWGHQYEQYF.

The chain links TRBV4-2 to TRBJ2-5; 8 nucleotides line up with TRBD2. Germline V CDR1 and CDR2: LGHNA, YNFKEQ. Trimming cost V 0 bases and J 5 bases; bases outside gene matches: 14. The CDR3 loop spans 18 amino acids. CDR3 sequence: CASSQDGGWRGDGETQYF. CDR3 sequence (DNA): TGTGCCAGCAGCCAAGACGGAGGGTGGCGGGGGGACGGGGAGACCCAGTACTTC.

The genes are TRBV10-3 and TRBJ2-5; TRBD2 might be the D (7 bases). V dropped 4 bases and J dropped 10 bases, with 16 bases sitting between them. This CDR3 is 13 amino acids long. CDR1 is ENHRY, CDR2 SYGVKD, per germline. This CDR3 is CAISVRGGVDQYF. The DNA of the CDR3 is TGTGCCATCAGTGTAAGGGGGGGGGTCGACCAGTACTTC.